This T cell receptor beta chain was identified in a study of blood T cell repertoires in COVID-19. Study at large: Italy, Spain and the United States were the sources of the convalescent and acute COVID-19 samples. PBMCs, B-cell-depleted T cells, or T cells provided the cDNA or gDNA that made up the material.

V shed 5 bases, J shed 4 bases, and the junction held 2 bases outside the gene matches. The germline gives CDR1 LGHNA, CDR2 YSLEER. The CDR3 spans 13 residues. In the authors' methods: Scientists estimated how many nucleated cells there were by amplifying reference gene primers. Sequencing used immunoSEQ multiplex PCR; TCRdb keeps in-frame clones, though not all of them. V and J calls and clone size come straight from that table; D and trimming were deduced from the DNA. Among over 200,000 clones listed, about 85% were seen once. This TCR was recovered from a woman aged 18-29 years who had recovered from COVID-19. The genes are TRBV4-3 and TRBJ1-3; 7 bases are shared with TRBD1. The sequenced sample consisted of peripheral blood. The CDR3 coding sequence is TGCGCCAGCAGCTCGGGACAGGGAAACACCATATATTTT. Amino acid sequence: CASSSGQGNTIYF.